These T cell receptor beta chains were read from a single sample in a study of T cells of healthy individuals. One entry per CDR3 protein, called by TCRdb with MiXCR from the 5' RACE reads. Counted here are around 79,000 distinct CDR3 sequences, about 4.8% occurring once; the ten biggest clones make up 6.5% to 8%. All receptors derive from a female donor in good health. CDR3s include the opening cysteine and the closing phenylalanine or tryptophan. D genes are given only for firm matches. Expanded clones are given a class, and other clones once, few, many or no size at all.

D	size	V	J	DNA	CDR3
TRBD2	.	TRBV3-1	TRBJ2-7	TGTGCCAGCAGCCACGTACTGACTAGCGGGAGGCACGAGCAGTACTTC	CASSHVLTSGRHEQYF
.	.	TRBV19	TRBJ1-5	TGTGCCAGTAGTCTGAACCCCGGTGCTTATCAGCCCCAGCATTTT	CASSLNPGAYQPQHF
.	many	TRBV12-3/TRBV12-4	TRBJ2-3	TGTGCCAGCAGCCTCGACGAAGTTTCGCAGTATTTT	CASSLDEVSQYF
.	many	TRBV7-2	TRBJ1-4	TGTGCCAGCAGCTTTGGGGAACGGGAAAAACTGTTTTTT	CASSFGEREKLFF
.	many	TRBV4-1	TRBJ1-2	TGCGCCAGCAGCCAAGGAGGTGGCTATGGCTACACCTTC	CASSQGGGYGYTF
.	.	TRBV19	TRBJ2-4	TGTGCCAGTAGTATATTGGGAGTTGGAAACATTCAGTACTTC	CASSILGVGNIQYF
TRBD2	many	TRBV5-5	TRBJ2-3	TGTGCCAGCAGCTTACTCAGCGGGAGGGTCACAGATACGCAGTATTTT	CASSLLSGRVTDTQYF
.	few	TRBV14	TRBJ2-7	TGTGCCAGCAGCCAAGACGGTTGGCATGGCGAAGAGCAGTACTTC	CASSQDGWHGEEQYF
TRBD1	many	TRBV30	TRBJ1-4	TGTGCCTGGAGTTCCCACAGGGGGCTGGGCACTAATGAAAAACTGTTTTTT	CAWSSHRGLGTNEKLFF
.	medium-sized	TRBV29-1	TRBJ2-5	TGCAGCGTAGGTCGCCCGAGGGAGACCCAGTACTTC	CSVGRPRETQYF
.	.	TRBV30	TRBJ2-1	TGTGCCTGGAGTGTAAGACTTATCTACAATGAGCAGTTCTTC	CAWSVRLIYNEQFF
TRBD2	many	TRBV4-1	TRBJ2-1	TGCGCCAGCAGCCAAGGTGGCGGGAGGGGCATAGGGGAGCAGTTCTTC	CASSQGGGRGIGEQFF
.	many	TRBV28	TRBJ2-7	TGTGCCAGCAGTTTCCCGACAGCGAATAACGAGCAGTACTTC	CASSFPTANNEQYF
TRBD1	many	TRBV20-1	TRBJ1-5	TGCAGTGCCATTACTCCACAGGGGCCGGTTGACCCCCAGCATTTT	CSAITPQGPVDPQHF
.	many	TRBV12-3/TRBV12-4	TRBJ1-1	TGTGCCAGCAGTTTGGGGGGGAGAGGACACCGAGGGTCCACTGAAGCTTTCTTT	CASSLGGRGHRGSTEAFF
.	.	TRBV28	TRBJ1-2	TGTGCCAGTTTAGGACAGTCTAACTATGGCTACACCTTC	CASLGQSNYGYTF
.	many	TRBV20-1	TRBJ2-3	TGCAGTGCTGGAGATTACAGACGCACAGATACGCAGTATTTT	CSAGDYRRTDTQYF
.	many	TRBV15	TRBJ2-6	TGTGCCACCAGCAGCGACTCTGGGGCCAACGTCCTGACTTTC	CATSSDSGANVLTF
TRBD2	.	TRBV7-2	TRBJ2-1	TGTGCCAGCAGCTTAGCGGGCGGGAGTCAGGGTGAGCAGTTCTTC	CASSLAGGSQGEQFF
TRBD2	many	TRBV14	TRBJ2-5	TGTGCCAGCAGCCCGGGACTAGCGGGAGCGTGGGAGACCCAGTACTTC	CASSPGLAGAWETQYF
TRBD2	many	TRBV9	TRBJ2-7	TGTGCCAGCAGCCCCAGACTAGCGGGAGCAGCCCACGAGCAGTACTTC	CASSPRLAGAAHEQYF
.	few	TRBV18	TRBJ2-5	TGTGCCAGCTCACCCTCTCGAGGTCAAGAGACCCAGTACTTC	CASSPSRGQETQYF
.	many	TRBV10-3	TRBJ2-7	TGTGCCATCGGCCCGAACAACTACGAGCAGTACTTC	CAIGPNNYEQYF
.	many	TRBV28	TRBJ1-2	TGTGCCAGCAGTGCACTAACGGGGTCCTATGGCTACACCTTC	CASSALTGSYGYTF
TRBD1	many	TRBV6-1	TRBJ2-1	TGTGCCAGCAGGCACAGGGGTTGGAATGAGCAGTTCTTC	CASRHRGWNEQFF
TRBD1	.	TRBV10-3	TRBJ2-2	TGTGCCATCAGTCGGACAGGGAACGGGGAGCTGTTTTTT	CAISRTGNGELFF
.	many	TRBV6-1	TRBJ1-2	TGTGCCAGCTACCGCGGCAGCTCCCTTATCTATGGCTACACCTTC	CASYRGSSLIYGYTF
TRBD1	.	TRBV7-2	TRBJ1-1	TGTGCCAGCAGCTTAAGAATTGTCAGGGGGCCGAACACTGAAGCTTTCTTT	CASSLRIVRGPNTEAFF
.	.	TRBV28	TRBJ2-7	TGTGCCAGCAGTTCAAACAGGGAGCAGTACTTC	CASSSNREQYF
.	many	TRBV5-6	TRBJ2-2	TGTGCCAGCAGCTTGGGGCCGGCGAACAGCGGGGAGCTGTTTTTT	CASSLGPANSGELFF
.	.	TRBV20-1	TRBJ2-1	TGCAGTGCTCGGCTACAAGCGGTTAGCTCCTACAATGAGCAGTTCTTC	CSARLQAVSSYNEQFF
.	many	TRBV19	TRBJ1-5	TGTGCCAGTACCCCTCGGAATAGGCAGGTCAATCAGCCCCAGCATTTT	CASTPRNRQVNQPQHF
.	.	TRBV27	TRBJ1-3	TGTGCCAGCAGGCCCATGTCTGGAAACACCATATATTTT	CASRPMSGNTIYF
TRBD2	many	TRBV28	TRBJ2-7	TGTGCCAGCAGTTTGACTTGGACTAGCTTTTCCTACGAGCAGTACTTC	CASSLTWTSFSYEQYF
.	many	TRBV13	TRBJ2-1	TGTGCCAGCAGCTTAAAAGGGTACAATGAGCAGTTCTTC	CASSLKGYNEQFF
.	few	TRBV18	TRBJ1-1	TGTGCCAGCTCACCACCAAAGGGTGAGGTAACTGAAGCTTTCTTT	CASSPPKGEVTEAFF
TRBD2	few	TRBV29-1	TRBJ2-7	TGCAGCGTTGTTGGGCTAGCGGGGACGGGACACTACGAGCAGTACTTC	CSVVGLAGTGHYEQYF
.	many	TRBV13	TRBJ2-2	TGTGCCAGCAGCTCCAACCTACGGAGGAGCGGGGAGCTGTTTTTT	CASSSNLRRSGELFF
.	many	TRBV24-1	TRBJ2-1	TGTGCCACCAGTGAAGTCGAAGGGGGTGGTGAGCAGTTCTTC	CATSEVEGGGEQFF
TRBD1	few	TRBV6-5	TRBJ1-2	TGTGCCAGCGTGGTTTCGAAGGGACAGGGGATCTATGGCTACACCTTC	CASVVSKGQGIYGYTF
.	.	TRBV19	TRBJ2-1	TGTGCCAGTAGCACAGGACTGTCAAGACCCGAGCAGTTCTTC	CASSTGLSRPEQFF
TRBD1	many	TRBV25-1	TRBJ2-7	TGTGCCAGCAGTGAATCGGGACAGGACGAGCAGTACTTC	CASSESGQDEQYF
TRBD1	many	TRBV6-2/TRBV6-3	TRBJ1-1	TGTGCCAGCAGTTACGGGACAGGGGCCACTGAAGCTTTCTTT	CASSYGTGATEAFF
.	many	TRBV4-2	TRBJ2-3	TGTGCCAGCAGCCAGGCGTGGGGTTACACAGATACGCAGTATTTT	CASSQAWGYTDTQYF
.	.	TRBV20-1	TRBJ1-5	TGCAGTGCTAGAGACTACAGGGTGCGCAGCAATCAGCCCCAGCATTTT	CSARDYRVRSNQPQHF
.	.	TRBV9	TRBJ1-2	TGTGCCAGCAGCGTAGCTACAGGGTATGGCTACACCTTC	CASSVATGYGYTF
.	few	TRBV7-8	TRBJ1-5	TGTGCCAGCAGTAGCGAGCACAGTGTCAATCAGCCCCAGCATTTT	CASSSEHSVNQPQHF
TRBD1	many	TRBV11-2	TRBJ1-2	TGTGCCAGCAGCCCAGCCGGGACAGGGCGAAACTATGGCTACACCTTC	CASSPAGTGRNYGYTF
.	few	TRBV6-1	TRBJ1-1	TGTGCCAGCAGTGAAGCCTTCCCGGGTGACTTT	CASSEAFPGDF
.	many	TRBV27	TRBJ1-6	TGTGCCAGCAGTACAGGGTTCAATAATTCACCCCTCCACTTT	CASSTGFNNSPLHF
TRBD2	many	TRBV14	TRBJ2-1	TGTGCCAGCAGCCAAGTGGGACTAGCGGTTTTTCCCTACAATGAGCAGTTCTTC	CASSQVGLAVFPYNEQFF
TRBD1	few	TRBV29-1	TRBJ1-1	TGCAGCGCGAGACAGGGAATAACTGAAGCTTTCTTT	CSARQGITEAFF
TRBD1	.	TRBV5-4	TRBJ2-5	TGTGCCAGCAACTGGAAGACAGGGGGCCAAGAGACCCAGTACTTC	CASNWKTGGQETQYF
TRBD2	.	TRBV28	TRBJ2-5	TGTGCCAGCAGTTATAGCGGGAGGGCCGTAGAGACCCAGTACTTC	CASSYSGRAVETQYF
.	few	TRBV25-1	TRBJ1-3	TGTGCCAGCAGTGAGGTTACAGTAGGAAACACCATATATTTT	CASSEVTVGNTIYF
.	many	TRBV25-1	TRBJ1-6	TGTGCCAGCAGTGGTATGGGGCCGGGTTCACCCCTCCACTTT	CASSGMGPGSPLHF
.	.	TRBV20-1	TRBJ2-3	TGCAGTGCCCATATCCTAGGAGATACGCAGTATTTT	CSAHILGDTQYF
TRBD1	many	TRBV7-9	TRBJ1-1	TGTGCCAGCAGCACGGACAGGGCTGAAGCTTTCTTT	CASSTDRAEAFF